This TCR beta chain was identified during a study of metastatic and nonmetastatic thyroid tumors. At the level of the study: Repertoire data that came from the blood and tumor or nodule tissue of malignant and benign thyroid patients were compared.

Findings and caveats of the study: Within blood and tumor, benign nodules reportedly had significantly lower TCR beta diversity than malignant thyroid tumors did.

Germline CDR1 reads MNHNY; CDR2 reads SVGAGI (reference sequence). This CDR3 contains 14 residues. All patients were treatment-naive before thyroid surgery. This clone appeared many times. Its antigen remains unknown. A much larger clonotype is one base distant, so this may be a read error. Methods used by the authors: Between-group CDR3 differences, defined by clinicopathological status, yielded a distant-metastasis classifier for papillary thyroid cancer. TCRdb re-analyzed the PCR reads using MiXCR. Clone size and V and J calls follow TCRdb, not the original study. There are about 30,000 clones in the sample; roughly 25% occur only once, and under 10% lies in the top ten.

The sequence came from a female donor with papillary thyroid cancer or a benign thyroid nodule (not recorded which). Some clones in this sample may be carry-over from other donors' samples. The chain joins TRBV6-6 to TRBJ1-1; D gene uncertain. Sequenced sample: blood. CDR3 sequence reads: CASGYGGENTEAFF. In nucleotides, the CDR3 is TGTGCCAGCGGTTACGGTGGGGAGAACACTGAAGCTTTCTTT.